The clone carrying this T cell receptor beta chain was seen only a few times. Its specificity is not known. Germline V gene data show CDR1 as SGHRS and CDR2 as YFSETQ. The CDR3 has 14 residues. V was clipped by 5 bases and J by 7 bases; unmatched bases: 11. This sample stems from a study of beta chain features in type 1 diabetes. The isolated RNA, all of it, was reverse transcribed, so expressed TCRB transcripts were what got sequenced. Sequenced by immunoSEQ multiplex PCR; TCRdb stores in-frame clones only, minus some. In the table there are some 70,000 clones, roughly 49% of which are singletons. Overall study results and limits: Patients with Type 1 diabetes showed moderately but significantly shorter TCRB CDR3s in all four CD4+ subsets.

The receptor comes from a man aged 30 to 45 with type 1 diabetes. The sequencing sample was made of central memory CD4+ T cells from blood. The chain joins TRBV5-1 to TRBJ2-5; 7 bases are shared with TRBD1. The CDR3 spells CASSPGTDPRTQYF. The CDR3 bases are TGCGCCAGCAGTCCCGGGACAGACCCTAGGACCCAGTACTTC.